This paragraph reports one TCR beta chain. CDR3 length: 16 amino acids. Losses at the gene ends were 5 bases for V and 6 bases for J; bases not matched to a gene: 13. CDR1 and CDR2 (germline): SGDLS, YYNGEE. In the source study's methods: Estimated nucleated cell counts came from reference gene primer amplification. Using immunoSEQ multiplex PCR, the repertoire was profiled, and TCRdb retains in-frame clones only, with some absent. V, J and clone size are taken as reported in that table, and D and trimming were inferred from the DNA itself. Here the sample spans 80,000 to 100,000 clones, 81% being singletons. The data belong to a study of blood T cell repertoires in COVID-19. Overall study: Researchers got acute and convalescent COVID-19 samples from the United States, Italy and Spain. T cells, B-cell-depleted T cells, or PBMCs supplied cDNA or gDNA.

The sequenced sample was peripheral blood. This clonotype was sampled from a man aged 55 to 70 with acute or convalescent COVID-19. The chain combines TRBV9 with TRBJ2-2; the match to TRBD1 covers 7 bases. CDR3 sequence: CASSTRSLGGSGELFF. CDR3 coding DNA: TGTGCCAGCAGTACCAGGAGCCTAGGGGGCTCCGGGGAGCTGTTTTTT. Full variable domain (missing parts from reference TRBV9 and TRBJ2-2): DSGVTQTPKHLITATGQRVTLRCSPRSGDLSVYWYQQSLDQGLQFLIQYYNGEERAKGNILERFSAQQFPDLHSELNLSSLELGDSALYFCASSTRSLGGSGELFFGEGSRLTVL.